Sequencing of this TCR beta chain was carried out in a study of post-analysis software for immune sequencing data. Background on the study: As for disease course, relapsing-remitting, secondary progressive and progressive-relapsing multiple sclerosis were all included.

Regarding the study as a whole: When compared against controls, multiple sclerosis patients showed significantly lower normalized Chao1 diversity. Elevated frequency relative to controls characterized roughly five TRBV segments in patients, TRBV5-6, TRBV5-1 and TRBV20-1 among them.

This clonotype was recorded a few times. The target antigen is unknown. Per germline, CDR1 SEHNR and CDR2 FQNEAQ (reference sequence). The CDR3 spans 13 residues. The germline V and J ends were trimmed by 5 bases and 6 bases, with 10 bases remaining between them. Researchers reported that TCR beta cDNA libraries carried unique molecular identifiers. TCRdb re-analysed the PCR reads in MiXCR, keeping a single row per CDR3 protein. The sample lists around 770,000 distinct CDR3 sequences; about half were seen once. The rearrangement uses TRBV7-9 and TRBJ1-4, with D maybe TRBD1 (6 bases). This TCR was recovered from a girl aged 10 to 17 with multiple sclerosis. Material: blood. CDR3: CASSLQGDEKLFF. In nucleotides, the CDR3 is TGTGCCAGCAGCCTACAGGGTGATGAAAAACTGTTTTTT.